This entry concerns a single T cell receptor beta chain. Its cognate antigen is unknown. This was the immunoSEQ version 4 assay in survey mode. Some clones are missing from TCRdb's copy, which holds only in-frame ones; the method was immunoSEQ multiplex PCR. The sample includes 15,000 to 20,000 clones, almost 65% of them seen just once. This entry is derived from a study of persistence of HIV-infected CD4 T cells. Study-level background: Up to about 180 mL blood was drawn at multiple time points; a couple of donors had single-time leukapheresis.

Stimulation used about 10 ug/mL lysate from CMV-infected fibroblasts. CD4+ T cells upregulating both CD40 ligand and CD69 were sorted as responding cells. CDR3 length: 15 residues. Germline V gene data show CDR1 as LNHDA and CDR2 as SQIVND (reference sequence). Deletions cut 7 bases from V and 0 bases from J, with 13 bases between. The chain uses TRBV19 and TRBJ1-5; D ambiguous. This TCR came from an adult woman with HIV who was CMV-seropositive. The material sequenced was CD4+ T cells sorted from PBMCs after approximately 19-hour stimulation, taken from a patient who received antiretroviral therapy. Written as DNA, the CDR3 is TGTGCCAGTACCCAGGCTAGGAGTAGCAATCAGCCCCAGCATTTT. Protein product: CASTQARSSNQPQHF.